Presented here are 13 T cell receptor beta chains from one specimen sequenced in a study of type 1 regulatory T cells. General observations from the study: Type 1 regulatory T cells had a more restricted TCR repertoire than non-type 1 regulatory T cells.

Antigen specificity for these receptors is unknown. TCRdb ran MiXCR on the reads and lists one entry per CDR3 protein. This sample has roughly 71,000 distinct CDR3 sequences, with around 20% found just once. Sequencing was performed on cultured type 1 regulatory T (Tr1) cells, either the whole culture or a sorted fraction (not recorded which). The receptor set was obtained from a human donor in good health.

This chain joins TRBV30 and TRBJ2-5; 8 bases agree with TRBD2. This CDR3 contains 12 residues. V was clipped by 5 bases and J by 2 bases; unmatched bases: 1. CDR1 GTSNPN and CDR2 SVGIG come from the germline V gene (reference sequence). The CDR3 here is CAWGLAQETQYF. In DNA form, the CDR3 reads TGTGCCTGGGGACTAGCACAAGAGACCCAGTACTTC.

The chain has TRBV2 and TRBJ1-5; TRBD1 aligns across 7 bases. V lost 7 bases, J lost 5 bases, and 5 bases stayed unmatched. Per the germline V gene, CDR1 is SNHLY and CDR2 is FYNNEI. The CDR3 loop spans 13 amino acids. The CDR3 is CASTEDRYQPQHF. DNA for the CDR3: TGTGCCAGCACTGAGGACAGGTATCAGCCCCAGCATTTT.

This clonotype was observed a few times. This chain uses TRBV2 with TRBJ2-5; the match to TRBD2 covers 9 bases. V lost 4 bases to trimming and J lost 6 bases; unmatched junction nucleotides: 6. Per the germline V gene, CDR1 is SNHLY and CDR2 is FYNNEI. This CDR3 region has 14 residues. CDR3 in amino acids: CASSVLAGQKTQYF. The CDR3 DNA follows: TGTGCCAGCAGTGTCCTAGCGGGACAAAAGACCCAGTACTTC.

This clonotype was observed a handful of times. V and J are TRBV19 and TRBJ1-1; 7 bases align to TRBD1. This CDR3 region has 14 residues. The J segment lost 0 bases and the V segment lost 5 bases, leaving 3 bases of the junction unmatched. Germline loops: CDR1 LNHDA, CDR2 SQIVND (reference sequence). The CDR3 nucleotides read TGTGCCAGTAGTCAGACAGGGCTGAACACTGAAGCTTTCTTT. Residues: CASSQTGLNTEAFF.

This CDR3 reads CSAPAGGLGDTQYF. The CDR3 DNA follows: TGCAGTGCTCCGGCGGGAGGCCTAGGGGATACGCAGTATTTT. This chain uses TRBV20-1 with TRBJ2-3; 8 bases align to TRBD2. In germline, CDR1 is DFQATT, CDR2 SNEGSKA (reference sequence). This CDR3 has 14 amino acids. After removal of 5 bases from V and 6 bases from J, the junction contained 10 bases not matched to a gene.

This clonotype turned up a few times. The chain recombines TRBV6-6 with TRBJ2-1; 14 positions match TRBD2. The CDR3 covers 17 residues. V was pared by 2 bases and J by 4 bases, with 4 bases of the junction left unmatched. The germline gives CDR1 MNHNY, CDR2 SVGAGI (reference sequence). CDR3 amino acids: CASSYMGLAGVYNEQFF. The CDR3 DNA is TGTGCCAGCAGTTACATGGGACTAGCGGGAGTTTACAATGAGCAGTTCTTC.

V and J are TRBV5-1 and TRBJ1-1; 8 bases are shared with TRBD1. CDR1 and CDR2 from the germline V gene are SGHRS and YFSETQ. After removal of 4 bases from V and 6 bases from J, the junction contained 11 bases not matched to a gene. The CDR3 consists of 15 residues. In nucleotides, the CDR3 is TGCGCCAGCAGCCCCCCCGGGACAGGTGAAGCTGAAGCTTTCTTT. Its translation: CASSPPGTGEAEAFF.

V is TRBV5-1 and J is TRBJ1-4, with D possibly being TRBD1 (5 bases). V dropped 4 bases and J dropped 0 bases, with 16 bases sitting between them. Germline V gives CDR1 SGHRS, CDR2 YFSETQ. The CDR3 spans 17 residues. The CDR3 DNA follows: TGCGCCAGCAGCCCGGGACGGACTTTTGCAACTAATGAAAAACTGTTTTTT. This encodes CASSPGRTFATNEKLFF.

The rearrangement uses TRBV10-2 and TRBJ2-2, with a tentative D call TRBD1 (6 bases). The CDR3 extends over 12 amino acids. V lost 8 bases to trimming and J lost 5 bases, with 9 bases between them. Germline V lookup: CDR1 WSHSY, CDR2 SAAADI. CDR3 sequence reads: CASGRGTGELFF. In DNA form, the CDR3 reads TGCGCCAGCGGAAGGGGGACCGGGGAGCTGTTTTTT.

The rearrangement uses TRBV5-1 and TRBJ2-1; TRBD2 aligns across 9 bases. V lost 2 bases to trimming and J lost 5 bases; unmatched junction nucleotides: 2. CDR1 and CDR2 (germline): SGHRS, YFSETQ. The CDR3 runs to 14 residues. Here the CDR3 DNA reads TGCGCCAGCAGCTTAGGGACTAGCCACAATGAGCAGTTCTTC. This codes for CASSLGTSHNEQFF.

CDR3 region: CSASPQGRNSPLHF. In DNA, the CDR3 is TGCAGTGCATCTCCCCAAGGTCGGAATTCACCCCTCCACTTT. V and J are TRBV20-1 and TRBJ1-6; D is unresolved. With 6 bases removed from V and 7 bases from J, the gap between germline ends came to 16 bases. This CDR3 has 14 amino acids. From germline, CDR1 is DFQATT and CDR2 SNEGSKA (reference sequence).

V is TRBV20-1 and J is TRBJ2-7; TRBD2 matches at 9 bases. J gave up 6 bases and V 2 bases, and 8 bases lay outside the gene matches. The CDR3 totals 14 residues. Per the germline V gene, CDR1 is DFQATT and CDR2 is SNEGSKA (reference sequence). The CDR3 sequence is CSARISGSRGEQYF. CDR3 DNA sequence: TGCAGTGCTAGAATTAGCGGGAGTCGGGGCGAGCAGTACTTC.

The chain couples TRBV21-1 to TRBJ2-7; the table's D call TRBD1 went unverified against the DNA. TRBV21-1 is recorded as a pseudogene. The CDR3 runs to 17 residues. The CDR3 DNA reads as TGTGCCAGCAGCAAAGCGCGAAGGGACAGGGGGAGGCACGAGCAGTACTTC. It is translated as CASSKARRDRGRHEQYF.